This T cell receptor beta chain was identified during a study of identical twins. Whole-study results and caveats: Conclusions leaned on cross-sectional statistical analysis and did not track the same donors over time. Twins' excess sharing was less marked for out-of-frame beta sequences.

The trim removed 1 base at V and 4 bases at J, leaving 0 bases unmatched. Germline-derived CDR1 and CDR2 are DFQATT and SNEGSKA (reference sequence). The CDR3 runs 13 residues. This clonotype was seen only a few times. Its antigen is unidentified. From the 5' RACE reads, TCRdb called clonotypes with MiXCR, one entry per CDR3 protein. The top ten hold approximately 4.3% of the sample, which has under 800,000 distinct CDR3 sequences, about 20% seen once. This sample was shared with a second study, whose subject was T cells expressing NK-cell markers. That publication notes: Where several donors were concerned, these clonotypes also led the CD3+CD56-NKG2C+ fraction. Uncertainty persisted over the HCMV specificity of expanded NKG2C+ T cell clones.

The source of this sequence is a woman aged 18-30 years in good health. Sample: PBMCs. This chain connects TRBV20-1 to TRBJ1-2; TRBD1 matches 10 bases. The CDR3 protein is CSARGTGGYGYTF. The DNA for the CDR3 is TGCAGTGCTAGAGGGACAGGGGGCTATGGCTACACCTTC.